A selection of T cell receptor beta chains follows, all from one sample in a study of OX40 agonist ivuxolimab in advanced cancers. Here immunoSEQ multiplex PCR was the method, and the copy in TCRdb shows in-frame clones only, minus some. The sample includes under 80,000 clones, roughly four fifths seen only once; the top ten take around 5%. The input for sequencing was CD4+ or CD8+ T cells sorted from blood, taken in a trial of the OX40 agonist ivuxolimab. All receptors derive from an adult with an advanced solid tumor such as melanoma, head and neck, liver or kidney cancer. Both conserved end residues are part of each CDR3. The order of the fields is D gene, CDR3 length, J gene, clone size, V gene, CDR3 DNA, CDR3 protein. A D gene is named only where the DNA matches it firmly. Where a row states a size, it is once, few, many or the class of an expanded clone; other rows omit it.

d_call: .
cdr3_length: 16
j_call: TRBJ2-6
clone_size: .
v_call: TRBV7-2
cdr3_nt: TGTGCCAGCAGCTTTAACCCCAGCTCTGGGGCCAACGTCCTGACTTTC
cdr3_aa: CASSFNPSSGANVLTF

d_call: TRBD1
cdr3_length: 14
j_call: TRBJ1-4
clone_size: .
v_call: TRBV14
cdr3_nt: TGTGCCAGCAGCGGGACAGGGGCTAATGAAAAACTGTTTTTT
cdr3_aa: CASSGTGANEKLFF

d_call: .
cdr3_length: 13
j_call: TRBJ2-2
clone_size: .
v_call: TRBV7-3
cdr3_nt: TGTGCCAGCAGCCCAAGGAACACCGGGGAGCTGTTTTTT
cdr3_aa: CASSPRNTGELFF

d_call: .
cdr3_length: 13
j_call: TRBJ1-1
clone_size: .
v_call: TRBV4-1
cdr3_nt: TGCGCCAGCAGCCAAGCTGTACCCGGGCGGGCTTTCTTT
cdr3_aa: CASSQAVPGRAFF

d_call: TRBD2
cdr3_length: 16
j_call: TRBJ2-3
clone_size: few
v_call: TRBV7-8
cdr3_nt: TGTGCCAGCAGCTTAGAATGGGGGACTAGGGCAGATACGCAGTATTTT
cdr3_aa: CASSLEWGTRADTQYF

d_call: .
cdr3_length: 13
j_call: TRBJ2-7
clone_size: few
v_call: TRBV18
cdr3_nt: TGTGCCAGCAGTCAGGGAATTTCCTACGAGCAGTACTTC
cdr3_aa: CASSQGISYEQYF

d_call: TRBD2
cdr3_length: 14
j_call: TRBJ2-5
clone_size: .
v_call: TRBV19
cdr3_nt: TGTGCCAGTACTAGAAGCGGGAGGCAAGAGACCCAGTACTTC
cdr3_aa: CASTRSGRQETQYF

d_call: TRBD2
cdr3_length: 15
j_call: TRBJ2-3
clone_size: .
v_call: TRBV15
cdr3_nt: TGTGCCACCAGTAGACTAGCGGGGACGGGAGATACGCAGTATTTT
cdr3_aa: CATSRLAGTGDTQYF

d_call: .
cdr3_length: 12
j_call: TRBJ2-5
clone_size: .
v_call: TRBV19
cdr3_nt: TGTGCCAGTAGTAATCTAGGAGAGACCCAGTACTTC
cdr3_aa: CASSNLGETQYF

d_call: TRBD1
cdr3_length: 18
j_call: TRBJ1-1
clone_size: .
v_call: TRBV5-1
cdr3_nt: TGCGCCAGCAGCTCGAGTTGGGGACAGAGACTCGGGAACACTGAAGCTTTCTTT
cdr3_aa: CASSSSWGQRLGNTEAFF

d_call: .
cdr3_length: 14
j_call: TRBJ2-7
clone_size: .
v_call: TRBV7-2
cdr3_nt: TGTGCCAGCAGCTTATTCCAGACAAGCTACGAGCAGTACTTC
cdr3_aa: CASSLFQTSYEQYF

d_call: .
cdr3_length: 14
j_call: TRBJ1-6
clone_size: .
v_call: TRBV6-6
cdr3_nt: TGTGCCAGCAGTCGGAAGGCCTATAATTCACCCCTCCACTTT
cdr3_aa: CASSRKAYNSPLHF

d_call: .
cdr3_length: 16
j_call: TRBJ1-1
clone_size: .
v_call: TRBV25-1
cdr3_nt: TGTGCCAGCAGTGATTTGAGGCAGGGACTGAACACTGAAGCTTTCTTT
cdr3_aa: CASSDLRQGLNTEAFF

d_call: .
cdr3_length: 13
j_call: TRBJ1-2
clone_size: few
v_call: TRBV5-1
cdr3_nt: TGCGCCAGCAGCTTGGGGCAGGGCCATGGCTACACCTTC
cdr3_aa: CASSLGQGHGYTF

d_call: TRBD2
cdr3_length: 16
j_call: TRBJ2-3
clone_size: .
v_call: TRBV5-1
cdr3_nt: TGCGCCAGCAGCAGGTCGGGACTAGCGGGAAGTGATACGCAGTATTTT
cdr3_aa: CASSRSGLAGSDTQYF

d_call: .
cdr3_length: 11
j_call: TRBJ1-1
clone_size: .
v_call: TRBV20-1
cdr3_nt: TGCAGTGCTAGTCAAGCCTACGAAGCTTTCTTT
cdr3_aa: CSASQAYEAFF

d_call: .
cdr3_length: 15
j_call: TRBJ1-1
clone_size: .
v_call: TRBV6-5
cdr3_nt: TGTGCCAGCAGTTACGGGAAGATTCCGAACACTGAAGCTTTCTTT
cdr3_aa: CASSYGKIPNTEAFF

d_call: .
cdr3_length: 13
j_call: TRBJ1-2
clone_size: .
v_call: TRBV28
cdr3_nt: TGTGCCAGCAACCGGGGAGGGGGAATCGGCTACACCTTC
cdr3_aa: CASNRGGGIGYTF

d_call: TRBD2
cdr3_length: 13
j_call: TRBJ2-1
clone_size: .
v_call: TRBV11-2
cdr3_nt: TGTGCCAGCAACCTAGCGGCCTACAATGAGCAGTTCTTC
cdr3_aa: CASNLAAYNEQFF

d_call: .
cdr3_length: 16
j_call: TRBJ2-3
clone_size: .
v_call: TRBV28
cdr3_nt: TGTGCCAGCAGCCCCTTTGGGACATCTCGCACAGATACGCAGTATTTT
cdr3_aa: CASSPFGTSRTDTQYF

d_call: TRBD2
cdr3_length: 16
j_call: TRBJ2-2
clone_size: .
v_call: TRBV5-1
cdr3_nt: TGCGCCAGCAGCCCCTCACTAGCGACGAACACCGGGGAGCTGTTTTTT
cdr3_aa: CASSPSLATNTGELFF

d_call: .
cdr3_length: 15
j_call: TRBJ1-5
clone_size: .
v_call: TRBV15
cdr3_nt: TGTGCCACCAGCAGAGATGGTGGCAGGGGAGAGCCCCAGCATTTT
cdr3_aa: CATSRDGGRGEPQHF

d_call: .
cdr3_length: 12
j_call: TRBJ1-2
clone_size: .
v_call: TRBV2
cdr3_nt: TGTGCCAGCAGTGGGTCCACGTGGGGCTACACCTTC
cdr3_aa: CASSGSTWGYTF

d_call: TRBD2
cdr3_length: 20
j_call: TRBJ2-3
clone_size: .
v_call: TRBV5-1
cdr3_nt: TGCGCCAGCAGCTTGGCCGTAGGCTGGGCTAGCGGGAGGAGGGTCGATACGCAGTATTTT
cdr3_aa: CASSLAVGWASGRRVDTQYF

d_call: TRBD1
cdr3_length: 18
j_call: TRBJ2-7
clone_size: .
v_call: TRBV14
cdr3_nt: TGTGCCAGCAGCCGAGAGGGGACAGGGGTCTTAGGGGGCTACGAGCAGTACTTC
cdr3_aa: CASSREGTGVLGGYEQYF

d_call: TRBD2
cdr3_length: 17
j_call: TRBJ2-5
clone_size: few
v_call: TRBV7-9
cdr3_nt: TGTGCCAGCAGCTTCGGACTAGCGAGGCTGGGGGAAGAGACCCAGTACTTC
cdr3_aa: CASSFGLARLGEETQYF

d_call: TRBD1
cdr3_length: 16
j_call: TRBJ2-3
clone_size: .
v_call: TRBV18
cdr3_nt: TGTGCCAGCTCACCACCGATGGGACAGGGTAAAGATACGCAGTATTTT
cdr3_aa: CASSPPMGQGKDTQYF

d_call: .
cdr3_length: 12
j_call: TRBJ1-5
clone_size: .
v_call: TRBV2
cdr3_nt: TGTGCCAGCAGTGCAGAAGCCCAGCCCCAGCATTTT
cdr3_aa: CASSAEAQPQHF

d_call: .
cdr3_length: 14
j_call: TRBJ1-1
clone_size: .
v_call: TRBV11-3
cdr3_nt: TGTGCCAGCAGCTTAGTCGCGGGGAACACTGAAGCTTTCTTT
cdr3_aa: CASSLVAGNTEAFF

d_call: .
cdr3_length: 13
j_call: TRBJ1-1
clone_size: once
v_call: TRBV2
cdr3_nt: TGTGCCAGCACCGGACAGCCGAACACTGAAGCTTTCTTT
cdr3_aa: CASTGQPNTEAFF

d_call: .
cdr3_length: 13
j_call: TRBJ1-4
clone_size: few
v_call: TRBV2
cdr3_nt: TGTGCCAGCAGTCTGTTAAGGGATGAAAAACTGTTTTTT
cdr3_aa: CASSLLRDEKLFF

d_call: .
cdr3_length: 13
j_call: TRBJ1-5
clone_size: .
v_call: TRBV28
cdr3_nt: TGTGCCAGCTCCGAGGGGGGTTGGCAGCCCCAGCATTTT
cdr3_aa: CASSEGGWQPQHF

d_call: .
cdr3_length: 12
j_call: TRBJ2-5
clone_size: .
v_call: TRBV5-1
cdr3_nt: TGCGCCAGCAGCTACGACCGAGAGACCCAGTACTTC
cdr3_aa: CASSYDRETQYF

d_call: .
cdr3_length: 14
j_call: TRBJ1-5
clone_size: .
v_call: TRBV28
cdr3_nt: TGTGCCAGCAGTTTCCCAGACAGGTATCAGCCCCAGCATTTT
cdr3_aa: CASSFPDRYQPQHF

d_call: .
cdr3_length: 13
j_call: TRBJ2-7
clone_size: .
v_call: TRBV5-5
cdr3_nt: TGTGCCAGCAGCCGAAAAGGCTCCTACGAGCAGTACTTC
cdr3_aa: CASSRKGSYEQYF

d_call: .
cdr3_length: 15
j_call: TRBJ1-2
clone_size: .
v_call: TRBV4-2
cdr3_nt: TGTGCCAGCAGCCAAGACGGGGCTGGACTCTATGGCTACACCTTC
cdr3_aa: CASSQDGAGLYGYTF

d_call: TRBD2
cdr3_length: 16
j_call: TRBJ2-2
clone_size: .
v_call: TRBV5-4
cdr3_nt: TGTGCCAGCAGCTCCGTAGCGGGGCCAAACACCGGGGAGCTGTTTTTT
cdr3_aa: CASSSVAGPNTGELFF

d_call: .
cdr3_length: 11
j_call: TRBJ1-4
clone_size: .
v_call: TRBV2
cdr3_nt: TGTGCCAGCAGTTCTTGGGAAAAACTGTTTTTT
cdr3_aa: CASSSWEKLFF

d_call: TRBD2
cdr3_length: 15
j_call: TRBJ2-7
clone_size: .
v_call: TRBV7-9
cdr3_nt: TGTGCCAGCAGACCCTGGAGTAGCGGGGGTTACGAGCAGTACTTC
cdr3_aa: CASRPWSSGGYEQYF

d_call: .
cdr3_length: 15
j_call: TRBJ2-1
clone_size: .
v_call: TRBV19
cdr3_nt: TGTGCCAGTAGAAAGACCCAGGGGCCCCACGGTGAGCAGTTCTTC
cdr3_aa: CASRKTQGPHGEQFF

d_call: .
cdr3_length: 12
j_call: TRBJ1-6
clone_size: .
v_call: TRBV6-5
cdr3_nt: TGTGCCAGCAGTCGACAGAATTCACCCCTCCACTTT
cdr3_aa: CASSRQNSPLHF

d_call: .
cdr3_length: 15
j_call: TRBJ2-5
clone_size: .
v_call: TRBV27
cdr3_nt: TGTGCCAGCAGCCAATATATGCTAGGGCAAGAGACCCAGTACTTC
cdr3_aa: CASSQYMLGQETQYF

d_call: TRBD1
cdr3_length: 13
j_call: TRBJ1-4
clone_size: .
v_call: TRBV7-9
cdr3_nt: TGTGCCAGCAGCAGGGGGCTTGGTGAAAAACTGTTTTTT
cdr3_aa: CASSRGLGEKLFF

d_call: TRBD1
cdr3_length: 14
j_call: TRBJ1-2
clone_size: .
v_call: TRBV18
cdr3_nt: TGTGCCAGCTCACCAAGACAGGGGGCGGATGGCTACACCTTC
cdr3_aa: CASSPRQGADGYTF

d_call: .
cdr3_length: 13
j_call: TRBJ2-3
clone_size: .
v_call: TRBV9
cdr3_nt: TGTGCCAGCAGCTCGCCTGGGGGAGGTACGCAGTATTTT
cdr3_aa: CASSSPGGGTQYF

d_call: .
cdr3_length: 14
j_call: TRBJ1-4
clone_size: .
v_call: TRBV7-9
cdr3_nt: TGTGCCAGCAGCTTATTCACGGACTTTGAAAAACTGTTTTTT
cdr3_aa: CASSLFTDFEKLFF

d_call: TRBD2
cdr3_length: 15
j_call: TRBJ2-7
clone_size: .
v_call: TRBV7-2
cdr3_nt: TGTGCCAGCAGCTTAGACGGGACTAGCGGGAGGCCCCAGTACTTC
cdr3_aa: CASSLDGTSGRPQYF

d_call: .
cdr3_length: 14
j_call: TRBJ2-5
clone_size: .
v_call: TRBV18
cdr3_nt: TGTGCCAGCTCACCATCGGATAAGCTCGAGACCCAGTACTTC
cdr3_aa: CASSPSDKLETQYF

d_call: TRBD1
cdr3_length: 14
j_call: TRBJ1-2
clone_size: .
v_call: TRBV6-5
cdr3_nt: TGTGCCAGCAGTAGGGACAGGGGGACCTATGGCTACACCTTC
cdr3_aa: CASSRDRGTYGYTF

d_call: .
cdr3_length: 13
j_call: TRBJ2-4
clone_size: .
v_call: TRBV29-1
cdr3_nt: TGCAGCGTTGAGTCGCAGTCCGGGAACATTCAGTACTTC
cdr3_aa: CSVESQSGNIQYF

d_call: .
cdr3_length: 12
j_call: TRBJ2-1
clone_size: few
v_call: TRBV19
cdr3_nt: TGTGCCAGTAGTAGAGCTGGTCCTGAGCAGTTCTTC
cdr3_aa: CASSRAGPEQFF

d_call: .
cdr3_length: 13
j_call: TRBJ1-2
clone_size: .
v_call: TRBV5-1
cdr3_nt: TGCGCCAGCAGCTTGGGGCCGGCGGGAGGCTACACCTTC
cdr3_aa: CASSLGPAGGYTF

d_call: .
cdr3_length: 13
j_call: TRBJ1-3
clone_size: .
v_call: TRBV11-2
cdr3_nt: TGTGCCAGCAGCTTAACGGGGCTGAACACCATATATTTT
cdr3_aa: CASSLTGLNTIYF

d_call: TRBD2
cdr3_length: 14
j_call: TRBJ2-1
clone_size: .
v_call: TRBV7-9
cdr3_nt: TGTGCCAGCAGCTGGACTAGCGGGAGTTCTGAGCAGTTCTTC
cdr3_aa: CASSWTSGSSEQFF

d_call: .
cdr3_length: 13
j_call: TRBJ1-6
clone_size: .
v_call: TRBV11-3
cdr3_nt: TGTGCCAGCAGCGTCCGGATTAATTCACCCCTCCACTTT
cdr3_aa: CASSVRINSPLHF

d_call: TRBD2
cdr3_length: 14
j_call: TRBJ2-1
clone_size: .
v_call: TRBV7-7
cdr3_nt: TGTGCCAGCAGCCCCGGGACTAGCGGGGTTGAGCAGTTCTTC
cdr3_aa: CASSPGTSGVEQFF